The rows below give T cell receptor beta chains drawn from one sample of a study of T cells in Graves' hyperthyroidism and ophthalmopathy. Using its own MiXCR run on the multiplex PCR reads, TCRdb lists one record per CDR3 protein. The sample contains a few hundred thousand distinct CDR3 sequences, about 45% of which appear only once. The sample comprised peripheral blood or thyroid tissue (not recorded which). Every receptor here comes from an adult woman with Graves' disease, either hyperthyroidism or ophthalmopathy (not recorded which). CDR3s include the opening cysteine and the closing phenylalanine or tryptophan. The D gene is left open where the match is weak. Only part of the rows carry a size: once, few, many, or a class if the clone is expanded.

clone size | J gene | D gene | V gene | CDR3 protein | CDR3 DNA
few | TRBJ2-2 | - | TRBV7-2 | CASSLGSGHTGELFF | TGTGCCAGCAGCTTAGGGTCGGGACACACCGGGGAGCTGTTTTTT
once | TRBJ1-5 | - | TRBV24-1 | CATSDPRDGGNQPQHF | TGTGCCACCAGTGACCCCCGGGACGGAGGCAATCAGCCCCAGCATTTT
- | TRBJ2-7 | - | TRBV7-6 | CASSHLLGEYEQYF | TGTGCCAGCAGCCACTTGTTGGGGGAGTACGAGCAGTACTTC
many | TRBJ1-4 | - | TRBV5-5 | CASSFTTPNEKLFF | TGTGCCAGCAGCTTTACGACCCCAAATGAAAAACTGTTTTTT
many | TRBJ1-3 | - | TRBV6-6 | CASMGWGLGNTIYF | TGTGCCAGCATGGGATGGGGTCTAGGAAACACCATATATTTT
many | TRBJ1-1 | - | TRBV2 | CASSAPANTEAFF | TGTGCCAGCAGTGCCCCAGCTAACACTGAAGCTTTCTTT
many | TRBJ1-6 | TRBD1 | TRBV15 | CATSSGTGSNSPLHF | TGTGCCACCAGCAGCGGGACAGGGAGTAATTCACCCCTCCACTTT
- | TRBJ1-5 | - | TRBV10-3 | CAISELQEETQHF | TGTGCCATCAGTGAGCTCCAAGAAGAGACCCAGCATTTT
many | TRBJ1-5 | - | TRBV19 | CASRLQGNQPQHF | TGTGCCAGCCGGTTACAGGGAAATCAGCCCCAGCATTTT
- | TRBJ1-2 | TRBD1 | TRBV10-3 | CAIKEGGQGAEGYTF | TGTGCCATCAAGGAGGGCGGACAGGGGGCAGAAGGCTACACCTTC
many | TRBJ2-7 | - | TRBV6-5 | CASSYSGRGYEQYF | TGTGCCAGCAGTTACTCGGGCCGGGGGTACGAGCAGTACTTC
- | TRBJ2-5 | - | TRBV2 | CASSEANAGAETQYF | TGTGCCAGCAGTGAAGCCAATGCAGGGGCAGAGACCCAGTACTTC
many | TRBJ2-2 | TRBD1 | TRBV5-1 | CASRGQLNTGELFF | TGCGCCAGCCGGGGACAGCTAAACACCGGGGAGCTGTTTTTT
- | TRBJ2-7 | TRBD1 | TRBV11-2 | CASSDSGTGGEQYF | TGTGCCAGCAGCGACTCCGGGACAGGGGGCGAGCAGTACTTC
- | TRBJ2-7 | TRBD2 | TRBV29-1 | CSVETSGSFYEQYF | TGCAGCGTTGAGACTAGCGGGAGTTTTTACGAGCAGTACTTC
- | TRBJ1-5 | - | TRBV29-1 | CSVVLQGTSQPQHF | TGCAGCGTTGTCCTACAGGGTACGAGTCAGCCCCAGCATTTT
- | TRBJ2-5 | - | TRBV18 | CASSSQAQETQYF | TGTGCCAGCTCATCACAAGCGCAAGAGACCCAGTACTTC
few | TRBJ1-1 | - | TRBV6-1 | CASSERGGPRAEAFF | TGTGCCAGCAGTGAAAGGGGGGGGCCGCGGGCTGAAGCTTTCTTT
once | TRBJ1-5 | - | TRBV11-1 | CASSPPYKNTQPQHF | TGTGCCAGCAGCCCGCCCTACAAGAACACTCAGCCCCAGCATTTT
- | TRBJ1-3 | - | TRBV7-2 | CASSPTGTGGNTIYF | TGTGCCAGCAGCCCCACCGGGACTGGTGGAAACACCATATATTTT